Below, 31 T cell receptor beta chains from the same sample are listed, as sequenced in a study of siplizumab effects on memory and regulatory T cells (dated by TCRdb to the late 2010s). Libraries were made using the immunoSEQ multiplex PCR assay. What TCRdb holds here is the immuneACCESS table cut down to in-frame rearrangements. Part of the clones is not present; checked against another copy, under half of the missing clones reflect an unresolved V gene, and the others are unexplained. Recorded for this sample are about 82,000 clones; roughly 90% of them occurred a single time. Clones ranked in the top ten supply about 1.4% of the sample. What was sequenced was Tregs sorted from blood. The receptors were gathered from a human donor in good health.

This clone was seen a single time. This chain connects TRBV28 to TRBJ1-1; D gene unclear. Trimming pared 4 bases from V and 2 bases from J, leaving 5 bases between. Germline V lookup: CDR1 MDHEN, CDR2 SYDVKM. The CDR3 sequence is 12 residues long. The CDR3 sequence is CASSWGNTEAFF. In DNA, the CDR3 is TGTGCCAGCAGTTGGGGTAACACTGAAGCTTTCTTT. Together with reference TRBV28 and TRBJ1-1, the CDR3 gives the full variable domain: DVKVTQSSRYLVKRTGEKVFLECVQDMDHENMFWYRQDPGLGLRLIYFSYDVKMKEKGDIPEGYSVSREKKERFSLILESASTNQTSMYLCASSWGNTEAFFGQGTRLTVV.

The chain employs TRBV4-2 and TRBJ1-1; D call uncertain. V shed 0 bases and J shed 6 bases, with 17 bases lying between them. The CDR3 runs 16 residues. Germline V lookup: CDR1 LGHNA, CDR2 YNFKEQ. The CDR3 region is CASSQDWSPTFSEAFF. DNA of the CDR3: TGTGCCAGCAGCCAAGATTGGAGTCCTACCTTTTCTGAAGCTTTCTTT.

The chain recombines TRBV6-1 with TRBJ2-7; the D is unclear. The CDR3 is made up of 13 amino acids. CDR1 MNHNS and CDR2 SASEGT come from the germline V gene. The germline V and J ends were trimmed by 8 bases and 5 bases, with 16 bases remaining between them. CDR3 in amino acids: CASLSSVGHEQYF. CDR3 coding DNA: TGTGCCAGCCTCTCTTCAGTGGGCCACGAGCAGTACTTC.

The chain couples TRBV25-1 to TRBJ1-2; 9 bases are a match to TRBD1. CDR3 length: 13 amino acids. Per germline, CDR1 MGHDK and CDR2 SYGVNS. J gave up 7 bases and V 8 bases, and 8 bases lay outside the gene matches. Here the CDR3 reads CASAGTGRIGYTF. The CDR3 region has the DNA TGTGCCAGCGCTGGGACAGGGAGGATTGGCTACACCTTC.

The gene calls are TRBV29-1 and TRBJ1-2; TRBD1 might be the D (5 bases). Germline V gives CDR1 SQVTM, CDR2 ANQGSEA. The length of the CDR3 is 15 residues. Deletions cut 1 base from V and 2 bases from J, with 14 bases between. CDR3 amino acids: CSVEGTLRSNYGYTF. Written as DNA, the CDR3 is TGCAGCGTTGAAGGGACACTCCGATCGAACTATGGCTACACCTTC.

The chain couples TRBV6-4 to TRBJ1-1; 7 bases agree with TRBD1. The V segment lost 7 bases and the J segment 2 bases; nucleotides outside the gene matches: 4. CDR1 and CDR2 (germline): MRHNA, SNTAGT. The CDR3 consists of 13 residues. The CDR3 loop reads CASKRDSNTEAFF. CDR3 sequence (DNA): TGTGCCAGCAAGCGGGACAGCAACACTGAAGCTTTCTTT.

In nucleotides, the CDR3 is TGCGCCAGCAGCCTACTTGAGGGAGGGGAACTGTTTTTT. It translates to CASSLLEGGELFF. This chain uses TRBV5-1 with TRBJ1-4; D is possibly TRBD1 (5 bases). Trimming removed 4 bases from V and 12 bases from J, with 16 bases in between. The CDR3 runs 13 residues. Germline values: CDR1 SGHRS, CDR2 YFSETQ.

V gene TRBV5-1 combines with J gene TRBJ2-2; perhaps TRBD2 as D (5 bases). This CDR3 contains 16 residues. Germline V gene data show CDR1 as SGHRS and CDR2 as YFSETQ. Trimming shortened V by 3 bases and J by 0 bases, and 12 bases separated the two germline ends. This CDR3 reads CASSSAREANTGELFF. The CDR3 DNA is TGCGCCAGCAGCTCGGCGAGGGAAGCGAACACCGGGGAGCTGTTTTTT.

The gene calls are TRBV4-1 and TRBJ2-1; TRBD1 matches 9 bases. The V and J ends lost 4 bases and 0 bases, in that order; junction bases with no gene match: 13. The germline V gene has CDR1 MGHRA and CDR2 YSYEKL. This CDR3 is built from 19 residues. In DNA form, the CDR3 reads TGCGCCAGCAGCCGGGGGACAGGGCCCCTCCCTGACTCCTACAATGAGCAGTTCTTC. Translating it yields CASSRGTGPLPDSYNEQFF.

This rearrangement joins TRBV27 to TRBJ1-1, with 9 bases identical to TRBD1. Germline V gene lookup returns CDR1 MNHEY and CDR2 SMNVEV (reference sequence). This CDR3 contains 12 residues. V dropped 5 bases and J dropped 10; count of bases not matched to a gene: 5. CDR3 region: CASSPGTGTAFF. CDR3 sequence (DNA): TGTGCCAGCAGTCCAGGGACAGGGACAGCTTTCTTT.

The CDR3 here is CASSYQGANQPQHF. For the CDR3, the DNA is TGTGCCAGCAGTTACCAGGGTGCCAATCAGCCCCAGCATTTT. The V gene is TRBV6-6, the J gene TRBJ1-5; perhaps TRBD1 as D (5 bases). Germline-derived CDR1 and CDR2 are MNHNY and SVGAGI (reference sequence). The CDR3 has 14 residues. Trimming took off 2 bases at V and 3 bases at J, with 8 bases between the two ends.

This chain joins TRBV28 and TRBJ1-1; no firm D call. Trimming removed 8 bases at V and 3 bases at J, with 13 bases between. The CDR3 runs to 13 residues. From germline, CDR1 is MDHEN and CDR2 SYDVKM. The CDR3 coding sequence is TGTGCCAGCGGTGTGGGATTCTACACTGAAGCTTTCTTT. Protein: CASGVGFYTEAFF.

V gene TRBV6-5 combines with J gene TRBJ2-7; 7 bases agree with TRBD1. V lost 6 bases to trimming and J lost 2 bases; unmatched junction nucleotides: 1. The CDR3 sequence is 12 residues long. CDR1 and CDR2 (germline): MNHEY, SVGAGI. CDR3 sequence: CASRQGTYEQYF. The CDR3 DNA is TGTGCCAGCAGACAGGGGACCTACGAGCAGTACTTC.

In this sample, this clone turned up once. This chain's CDR3 is CASSGRGASTDTQYF. For the CDR3, the DNA is TGTGCCAGCAGCGGTCGGGGGGCTAGCACAGATACGCAGTATTTT. The rearrangement joins TRBV7-8 to TRBJ2-3, with D tentatively TRBD2 (7 bases). The CDR3 contains 15 residues. V lost 5 bases to trimming and J lost 0 bases, with 12 bases between them. Germline V gene lookup returns CDR1 SGHVS and CDR2 FQNEAQ. The full variable domain, rest sourced from reference TRBV7-8 and TRBJ2-3, is GAGVSQSPRYKVAKRGQDVALRCDPISGHVSLFWYQQALGQGPEFLTYFQNEAQLDKSGLPSDRFFAERPEGSVSTLKIQRTQQEDSAVYLCASSGRGASTDTQYFGPGTRLTVL.

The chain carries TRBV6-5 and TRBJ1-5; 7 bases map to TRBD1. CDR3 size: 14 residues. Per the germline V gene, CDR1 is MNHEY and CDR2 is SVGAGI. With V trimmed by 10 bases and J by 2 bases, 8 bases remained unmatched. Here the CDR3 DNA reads TGTGCCATCAGCGATCAGGGGGGCAATCAGCCCCAGCATTTT. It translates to CAISDQGGNQPQHF.

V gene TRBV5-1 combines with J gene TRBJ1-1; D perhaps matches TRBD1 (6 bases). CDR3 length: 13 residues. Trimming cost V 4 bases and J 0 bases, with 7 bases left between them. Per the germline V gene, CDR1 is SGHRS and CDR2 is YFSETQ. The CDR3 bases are TGCGCCAGCAGCAGGGGGATGAACACTGAAGCTTTCTTT. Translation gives CASSRGMNTEAFF.

CDR3 region: CASSPQESEAFF. The DNA of the CDR3 is TGTGCCAGCTCACCGCAGGAGTCTGAAGCTTTCTTT. The chain is built from TRBV18 and TRBJ1-1; D remains ambiguous. From germline, CDR1 is KGHSH and CDR2 LQKENI. The V end was cut by 3 bases, the J end by 6 bases, with 8 bases between. The CDR3 extends over 12 amino acids.

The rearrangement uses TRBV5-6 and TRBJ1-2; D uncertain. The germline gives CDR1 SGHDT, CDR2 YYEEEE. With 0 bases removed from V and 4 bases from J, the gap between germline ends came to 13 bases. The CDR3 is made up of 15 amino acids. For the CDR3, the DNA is TGTGCCAGCAGCTTGGTTCTCGGGCCTATCTATGGCTACACCTTC. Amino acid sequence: CASSLVLGPIYGYTF.

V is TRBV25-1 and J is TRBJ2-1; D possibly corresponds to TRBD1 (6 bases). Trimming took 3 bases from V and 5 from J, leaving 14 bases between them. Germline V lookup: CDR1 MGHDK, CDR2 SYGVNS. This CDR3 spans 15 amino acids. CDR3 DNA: TGTGCCAGCAGTGACCCTCGGACAGCCAACAATGAGCAGTTCTTC. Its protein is CASSDPRTANNEQFF.

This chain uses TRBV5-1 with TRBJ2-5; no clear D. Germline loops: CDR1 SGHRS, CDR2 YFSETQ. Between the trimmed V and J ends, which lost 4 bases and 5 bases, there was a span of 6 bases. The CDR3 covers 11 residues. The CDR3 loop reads CASSRTETQYF. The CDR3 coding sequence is TGCGCCAGCAGCCGGACGGAGACCCAGTACTTC.

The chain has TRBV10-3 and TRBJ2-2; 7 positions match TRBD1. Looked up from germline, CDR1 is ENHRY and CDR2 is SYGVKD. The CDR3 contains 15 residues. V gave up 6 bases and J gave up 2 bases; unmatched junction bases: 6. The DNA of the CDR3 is TGTGCCATCAGCCGACAGGGCCCTAACACCGGGGAGCTGTTTTTT. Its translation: CAISRQGPNTGELFF.

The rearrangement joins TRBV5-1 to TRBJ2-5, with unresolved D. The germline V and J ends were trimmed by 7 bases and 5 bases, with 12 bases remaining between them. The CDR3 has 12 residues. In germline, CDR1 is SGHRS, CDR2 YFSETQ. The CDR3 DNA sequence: TGCGCCAGCGGTGAATGGGGTGAGACCCAGTACTTC. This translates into CASGEWGETQYF.

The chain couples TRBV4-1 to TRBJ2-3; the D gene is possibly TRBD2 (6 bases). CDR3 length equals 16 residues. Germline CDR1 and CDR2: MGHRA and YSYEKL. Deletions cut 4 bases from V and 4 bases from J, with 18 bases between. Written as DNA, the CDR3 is TGCGCCAGCAGCCCCGGGGGAGGCGGGCGGGCAGATACGCAGTATTTT. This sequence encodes CASSPGGGGRADTQYF.

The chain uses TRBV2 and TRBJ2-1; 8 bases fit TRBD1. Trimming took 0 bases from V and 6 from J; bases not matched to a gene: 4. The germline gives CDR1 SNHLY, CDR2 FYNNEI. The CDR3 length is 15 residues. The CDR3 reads CASSEARGRGNEQFF. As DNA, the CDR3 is TGTGCCAGCAGTGAAGCCAGGGGGCGAGGCAATGAGCAGTTCTTC.

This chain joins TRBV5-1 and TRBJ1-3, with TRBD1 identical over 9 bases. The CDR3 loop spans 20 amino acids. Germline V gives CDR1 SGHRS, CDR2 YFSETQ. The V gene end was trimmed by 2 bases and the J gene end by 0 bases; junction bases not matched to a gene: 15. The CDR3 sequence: CASSLLPTGTGHLSGNTIYF. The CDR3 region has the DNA TGCGCCAGCAGCTTATTACCAACCGGGACAGGGCATCTCTCTGGAAACACCATATATTTT.

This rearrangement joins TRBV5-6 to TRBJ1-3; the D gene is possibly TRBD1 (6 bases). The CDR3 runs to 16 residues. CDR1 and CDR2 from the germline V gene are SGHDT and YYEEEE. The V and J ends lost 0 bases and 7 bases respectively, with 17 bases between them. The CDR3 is CASSLGFGGRINTIYF. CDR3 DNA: TGTGCCAGCAGCTTGGGGTTCGGGGGGCGAATCAACACCATATATTTT.

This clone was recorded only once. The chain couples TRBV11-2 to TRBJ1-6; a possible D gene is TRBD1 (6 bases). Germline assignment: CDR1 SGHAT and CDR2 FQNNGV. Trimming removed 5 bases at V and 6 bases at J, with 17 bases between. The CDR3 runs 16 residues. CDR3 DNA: TGTGCCAGCAGCCCAGCGGGTACAGGGCTTAATTCACCCCTCCACTTT. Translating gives CASSPAGTGLNSPLHF.

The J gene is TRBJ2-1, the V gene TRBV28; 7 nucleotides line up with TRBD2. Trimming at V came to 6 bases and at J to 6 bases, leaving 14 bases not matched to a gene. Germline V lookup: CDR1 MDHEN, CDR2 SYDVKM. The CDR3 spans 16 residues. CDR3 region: CASSRRLAGAGNEQFF. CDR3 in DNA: TGTGCCAGCAGCCGAAGACTAGCCGGGGCGGGCAATGAGCAGTTCTTC.

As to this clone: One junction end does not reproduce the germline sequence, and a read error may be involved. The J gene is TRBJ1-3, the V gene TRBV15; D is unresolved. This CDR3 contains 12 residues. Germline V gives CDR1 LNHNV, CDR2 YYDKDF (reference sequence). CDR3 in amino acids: CATSGERNTIYF. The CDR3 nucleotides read TGTGCCACCAGCGGAGAGCGAAACACCATATATTTT.

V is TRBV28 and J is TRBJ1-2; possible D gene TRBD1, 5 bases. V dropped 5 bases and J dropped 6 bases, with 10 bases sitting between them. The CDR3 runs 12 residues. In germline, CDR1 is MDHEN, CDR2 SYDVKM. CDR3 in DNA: TGTGCCAGCAGTCAACGAGGGGATGGCTACACCTTC. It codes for CASSQRGDGYTF.

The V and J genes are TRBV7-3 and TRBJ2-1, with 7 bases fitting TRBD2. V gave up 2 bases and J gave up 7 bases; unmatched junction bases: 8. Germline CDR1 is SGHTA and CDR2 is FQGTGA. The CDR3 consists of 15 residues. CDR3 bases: TGTGCCAGCAGCTTAGTAGCGGGCCCTGGGAATGAGCAGTTCTTC. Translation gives CASSLVAGPGNEQFF.